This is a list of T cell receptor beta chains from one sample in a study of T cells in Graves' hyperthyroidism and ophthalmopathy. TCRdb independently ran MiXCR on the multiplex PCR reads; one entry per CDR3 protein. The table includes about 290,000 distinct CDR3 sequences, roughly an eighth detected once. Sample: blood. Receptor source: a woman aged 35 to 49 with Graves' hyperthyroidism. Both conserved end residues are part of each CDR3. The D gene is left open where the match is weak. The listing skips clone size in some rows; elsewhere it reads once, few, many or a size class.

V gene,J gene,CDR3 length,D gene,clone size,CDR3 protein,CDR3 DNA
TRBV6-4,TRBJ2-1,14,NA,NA,CASSEASSYNEQFF,TGTGCCAGCAGTGAGGCCAGCTCCTACAATGAGCAGTTCTTC
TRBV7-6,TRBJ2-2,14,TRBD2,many,CASSSSAGVGELFF,TGTGCCAGCAGCTCCTCTGCGGGAGTAGGGGAGCTGTTTTTT
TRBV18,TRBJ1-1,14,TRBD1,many,CASSLDRANTEAFF,TGTGCCAGCTCACTGGACAGGGCGAACACTGAAGCTTTCTTT
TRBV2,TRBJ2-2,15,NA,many,CASSERGTHLGELFF,TGTGCCAGCAGTGAAAGGGGGACACACCTAGGGGAGCTGTTTTTT
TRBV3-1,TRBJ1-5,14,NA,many,CASSQGGAGQPQHF,TGTGCCAGCAGCCAAGGGGGCGCGGGTCAGCCCCAGCATTTT
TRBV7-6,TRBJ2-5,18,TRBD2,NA,CASRIRPSGASGKETQYF,TGTGCCAGCAGAATCAGGCCCAGCGGGGCTAGCGGAAAAGAGACCCAGTACTTC
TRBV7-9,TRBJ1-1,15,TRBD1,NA,CASSLRGQGRPEAFF,TGTGCCAGCAGCCTCCGAGGACAGGGCAGACCTGAAGCTTTCTTT
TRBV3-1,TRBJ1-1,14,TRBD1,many,CASSQDLGGVEAFF,TGTGCCAGCAGCCAAGACCTAGGGGGCGTTGAAGCTTTCTTT
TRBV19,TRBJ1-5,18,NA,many,CASRSRAGDPRGNQPQHF,TGTGCCAGTAGGTCCCGGGCAGGGGACCCGAGAGGCAATCAGCCCCAGCATTTT
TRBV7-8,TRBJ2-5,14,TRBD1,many,CASSTMTGKKTQYF,TGTGCCAGCAGCACGATGACAGGGAAAAAGACCCAGTACTTC
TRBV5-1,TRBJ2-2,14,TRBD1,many,CASSPQGAHGELFF,TGCGCCAGCAGCCCACAGGGGGCGCACGGGGAGCTGTTTTTT
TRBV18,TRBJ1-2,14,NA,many,CASSPPGQHYGYTF,TGTGCCAGCTCACCACCTGGACAGCACTATGGCTACACCTTC
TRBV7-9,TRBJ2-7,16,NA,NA,CASAPPIARGKHEQYF,TGTGCCAGCGCCCCCCCTATAGCGAGAGGGAAGCACGAGCAGTACTTC
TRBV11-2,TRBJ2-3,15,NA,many,CASSLVGRGSDTQYF,TGTGCCAGCAGCTTAGTCGGGAGAGGGTCGGATACGCAGTATTTT
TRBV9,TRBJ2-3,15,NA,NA,CASSGRQGGRDTQYF,TGTGCCAGCAGCGGGAGGCAGGGGGGTCGAGATACGCAGTATTTT
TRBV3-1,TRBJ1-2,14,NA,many,CASSQGRDGYGYTF,TGTGCCAGCAGCCAAGGCAGGGATGGGTATGGCTACACCTTC
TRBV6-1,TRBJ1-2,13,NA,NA,CASSPGINYGYTF,TGTGCCAGCAGCCCAGGGATTAACTATGGCTACACCTTC
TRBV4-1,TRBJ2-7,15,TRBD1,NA,CASSQGTGGSYEQYF,TGCGCCAGCAGCCAGGGGACAGGGGGATCCTACGAGCAGTACTTC
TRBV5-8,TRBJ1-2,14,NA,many,CASTDRRAGEGYTF,TGTGCCAGTACTGACAGAAGAGCAGGGGAGGGCTACACCTTC
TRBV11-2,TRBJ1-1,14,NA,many,CASSPRMGVTEAFF,TGTGCCAGCAGCCCCCGAATGGGGGTCACTGAAGCTTTCTTT
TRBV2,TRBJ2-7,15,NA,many,CASSEGTGQTYEQYF,TGTGCCAGCAGTGAAGGGACGGGACAAACCTACGAGCAGTACTTC
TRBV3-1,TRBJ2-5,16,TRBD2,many,CASSHLGTSGSETQYF,TGTGCCAGCAGCCATCTCGGGACTAGCGGGAGCGAGACCCAGTACTTC
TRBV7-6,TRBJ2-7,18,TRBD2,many,CASNLTSGEPKSSYEQYF,TGTGCCAGCAACTTGACTAGCGGGGAACCAAAGAGCTCCTACGAGCAGTACTTC
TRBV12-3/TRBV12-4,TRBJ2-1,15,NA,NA,CASSFRQGRVHEQLF,TGTGCCAGCAGTTTCAGGCAGGGGAGGGTCCATGAGCAGCTCTTC
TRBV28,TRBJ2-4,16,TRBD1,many,CASSLGTVLAKNIQYF,TGTGCCAGCAGTTTGGGGACAGTACTAGCCAAAAACATTCAGTACTTC
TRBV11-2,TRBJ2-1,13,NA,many,CASSSSSYNEQFF,TGTGCCAGCAGCTCTTCCTCCTACAATGAGCAGTTCTTC
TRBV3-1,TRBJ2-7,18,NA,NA,CASSQGSRTSAASYEQYF,TGTGCCAGCAGCCAAGGAAGCAGGACCTCCGCGGCCTCCTACGAGCAGTACTTC
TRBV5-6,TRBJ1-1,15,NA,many,CASSLGRGRHTEAFF,TGTGCCAGCAGCTTGGGTCGGGGAAGACACACTGAAGCTTTCTTT
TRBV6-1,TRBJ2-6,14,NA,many,CASRSESGANVLTF,TGTGCCAGCAGGTCAGAGTCCGGGGCCAACGTCCTGACTTTC
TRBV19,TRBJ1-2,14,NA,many,CASSKGGQKVGYTF,TGTGCCAGTAGTAAGGGCGGACAGAAGGTTGGCTACACCTTC
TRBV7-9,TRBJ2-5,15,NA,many,CASSFIGMYQETQYF,TGTGCCAGCAGCTTTATAGGGATGTACCAAGAGACCCAGTACTTC
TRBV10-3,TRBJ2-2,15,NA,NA,CAIRARTGSGGELFF,TGTGCCATCAGGGCACGCACAGGGTCCGGCGGGGAGCTGTTTTTT
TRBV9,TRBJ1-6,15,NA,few,CASSVGVGNNSPLHF,TGTGCCAGCAGCGTAGGTGTGGGGAATAATTCACCCCTCCACTTT
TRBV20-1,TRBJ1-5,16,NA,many,CSARDRALKFNQPQHF,TGCAGTGCTAGAGACAGGGCCCTCAAATTCAATCAGCCCCAGCATTTT
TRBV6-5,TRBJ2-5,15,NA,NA,CASSYSSIGGETQYF,TGTGCCAGCAGTTACTCGAGTATTGGGGGCGAGACCCAGTACTTC
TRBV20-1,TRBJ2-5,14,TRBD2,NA,CSARGLAGSETQYF,TGCAGTGCTAGGGGACTAGCGGGATCGGAGACCCAGTACTTC
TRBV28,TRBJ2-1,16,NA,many,CASNTRGVSSYNEQFF,TGTGCCAGCAACACTAGGGGCGTCAGCTCCTACAATGAGCAGTTCTTC
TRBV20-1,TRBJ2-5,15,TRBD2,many,CSARDPSGAAETQYF,TGCAGTGCTAGAGATCCTAGCGGCGCGGCGGAGACCCAGTACTTC
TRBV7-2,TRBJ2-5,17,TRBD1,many,CASSLASTDRVRETQYF,TGTGCCAGCAGCTTAGCGTCTACCGACAGGGTCAGAGAGACCCAGTACTTC
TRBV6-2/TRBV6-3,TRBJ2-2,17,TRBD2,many,CASSYSGLAGWTGELFF,TGTGCCAGCAGTTACTCGGGACTAGCGGGATGGACCGGGGAGCTGTTTTTT
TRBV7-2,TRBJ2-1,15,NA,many,CASSPPGLLGGEQFF,TGTGCCAGCAGCCCCCCGGGACTTTTGGGCGGTGAGCAGTTCTTC
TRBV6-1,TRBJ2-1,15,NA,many,CASSGGVAESNEQFF,TGTGCCAGCAGTGGGGGGGTAGCGGAGAGCAATGAGCAGTTCTTC
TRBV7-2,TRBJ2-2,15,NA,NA,CASSLRPVNTGELFF,TGTGCCAGCAGCTTACGGCCTGTAAACACCGGGGAGCTGTTTTTT
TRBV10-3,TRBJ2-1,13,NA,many,CAISDPFSGEQFF,TGTGCCATCAGTGACCCCTTTAGTGGTGAGCAGTTCTTC
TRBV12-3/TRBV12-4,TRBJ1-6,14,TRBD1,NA,CASRGGTGYSPLHF,TGTGCCAGCAGGGGGGGGACAGGTTATTCACCCCTCCACTTT
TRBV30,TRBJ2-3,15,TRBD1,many,CAFSRTGSVADTQYF,TGTGCCTTCTCTAGGACAGGGTCTGTCGCAGATACGCAGTATTTT
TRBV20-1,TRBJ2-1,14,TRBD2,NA,CSATGLAGLNEQFF,TGCAGTGCTACGGGACTAGCGGGCCTCAATGAGCAGTTCTTC
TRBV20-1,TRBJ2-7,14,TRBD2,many,CSASPGLAVFEQYF,TGCAGTGCTAGCCCCGGACTAGCAGTTTTCGAGCAGTACTTC
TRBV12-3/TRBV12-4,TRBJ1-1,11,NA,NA,CASTSSKGAFF,TGTGCCAGCACCTCATCGAAGGGGGCTTTCTTT